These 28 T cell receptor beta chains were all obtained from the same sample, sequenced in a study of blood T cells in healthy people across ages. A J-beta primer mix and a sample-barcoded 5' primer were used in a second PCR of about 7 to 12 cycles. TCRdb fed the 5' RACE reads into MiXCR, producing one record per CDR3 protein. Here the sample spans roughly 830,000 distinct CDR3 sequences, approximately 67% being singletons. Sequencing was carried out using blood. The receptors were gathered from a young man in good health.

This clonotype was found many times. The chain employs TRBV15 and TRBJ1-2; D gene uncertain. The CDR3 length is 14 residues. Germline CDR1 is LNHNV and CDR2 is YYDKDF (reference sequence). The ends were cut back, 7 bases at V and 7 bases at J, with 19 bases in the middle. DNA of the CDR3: TGTGCCACCACTATTTGGAGGGCAGAGAGTGGCTACACCTTC. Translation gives CATTIWRAESGYTF.

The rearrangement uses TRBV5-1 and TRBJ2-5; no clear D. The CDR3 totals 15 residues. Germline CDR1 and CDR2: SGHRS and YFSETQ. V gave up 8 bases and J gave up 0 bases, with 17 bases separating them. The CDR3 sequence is CASNPGNYNQETQYF. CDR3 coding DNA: TGCGCCAGTAATCCAGGCAATTACAACCAAGAGACCCAGTACTTC.

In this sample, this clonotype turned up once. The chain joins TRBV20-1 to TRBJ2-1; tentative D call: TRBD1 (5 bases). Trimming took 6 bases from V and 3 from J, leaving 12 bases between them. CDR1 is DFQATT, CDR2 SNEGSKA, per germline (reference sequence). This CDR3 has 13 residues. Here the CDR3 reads CSAGETLYNEQFF. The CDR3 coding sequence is TGCAGTGCAGGGGAAACACTCTACAATGAGCAGTTCTTC.

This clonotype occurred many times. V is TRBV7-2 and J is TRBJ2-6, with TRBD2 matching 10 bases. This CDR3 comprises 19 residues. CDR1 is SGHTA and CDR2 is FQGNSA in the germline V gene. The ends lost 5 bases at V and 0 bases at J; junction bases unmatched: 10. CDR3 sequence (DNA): TGTGCCAGCAGCAGGGGACTAGCGAATTCCCTCTCTGGGGCCAACGTCCTGACTTTC. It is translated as CASSRGLANSLSGANVLTF.

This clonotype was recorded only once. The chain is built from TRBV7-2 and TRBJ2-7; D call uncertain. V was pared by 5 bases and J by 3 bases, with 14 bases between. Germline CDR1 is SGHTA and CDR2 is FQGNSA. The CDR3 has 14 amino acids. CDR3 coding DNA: TGTGCCAGCAGCCCACATCAGGAAAACTACGAGCAGTACTTC. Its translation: CASSPHQENYEQYF.

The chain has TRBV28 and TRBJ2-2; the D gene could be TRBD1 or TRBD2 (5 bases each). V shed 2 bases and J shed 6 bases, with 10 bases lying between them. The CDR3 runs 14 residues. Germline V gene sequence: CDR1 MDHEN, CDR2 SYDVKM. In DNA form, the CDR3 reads TGTGCCAGCAGTTTAGAGGGGAGTGCCGGGGAGCTGTTTTTT. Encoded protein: CASSLEGSAGELFF.

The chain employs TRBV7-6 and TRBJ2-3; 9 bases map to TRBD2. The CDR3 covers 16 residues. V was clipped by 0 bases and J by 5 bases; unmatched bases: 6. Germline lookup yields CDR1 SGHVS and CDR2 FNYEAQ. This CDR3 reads CASSLAGGGAGDTQYF. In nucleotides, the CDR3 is TGTGCCAGCAGCTTAGCGGGCGGGGGGGCCGGAGATACGCAGTATTTT.

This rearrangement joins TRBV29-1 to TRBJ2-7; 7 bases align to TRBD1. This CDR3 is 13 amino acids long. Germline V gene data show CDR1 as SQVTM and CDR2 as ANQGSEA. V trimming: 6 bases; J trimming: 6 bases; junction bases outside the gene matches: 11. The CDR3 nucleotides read TGCAGCGTCGCCGGGACAGTGCAGGGCGAGCAGTACTTC. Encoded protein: CSVAGTVQGEQYF.

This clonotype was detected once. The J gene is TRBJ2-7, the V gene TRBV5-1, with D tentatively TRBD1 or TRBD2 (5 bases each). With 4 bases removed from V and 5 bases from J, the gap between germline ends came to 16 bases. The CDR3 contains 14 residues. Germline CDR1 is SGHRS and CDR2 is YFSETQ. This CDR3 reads CASSIGTSWDEQYF. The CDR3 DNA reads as TGCGCCAGCAGCATAGGGACGAGCTGGGACGAGCAGTACTTC.

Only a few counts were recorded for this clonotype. The CDR3 spells CASSPPTGKDFETQYF. The CDR3 DNA reads TGTGCCAGCTCACCGCCGACAGGGAAGGATTTTGAGACCCAGTACTTC. This rearrangement joins TRBV18 to TRBJ2-4, with TRBD1 identical over 7 bases. The closer fit of TRBJ2-5 to the DNA end suggests the J call may be wrong. Looked up from germline, CDR1 is KGHSH and CDR2 is LQKENI. The CDR3 has 16 amino acids.

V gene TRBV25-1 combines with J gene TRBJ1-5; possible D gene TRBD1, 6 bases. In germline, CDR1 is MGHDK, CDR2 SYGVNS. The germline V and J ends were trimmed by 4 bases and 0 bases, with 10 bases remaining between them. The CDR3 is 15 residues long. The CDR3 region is CASSAGAFSNQPQHF. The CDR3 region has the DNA TGTGCCAGCAGTGCGGGGGCTTTTAGCAATCAGCCCCAGCATTTT. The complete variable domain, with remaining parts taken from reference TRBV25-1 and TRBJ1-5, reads EADIYQTPRYLVIGTGKKITLECSQTMGHDKMYWYQQDPGMELHLIHYSYGVNSTEKGDLSSESTVSRIRTEHFPLTLESARPSHTSQYLCASSAGAFSNQPQHFGDGTRLSIL.

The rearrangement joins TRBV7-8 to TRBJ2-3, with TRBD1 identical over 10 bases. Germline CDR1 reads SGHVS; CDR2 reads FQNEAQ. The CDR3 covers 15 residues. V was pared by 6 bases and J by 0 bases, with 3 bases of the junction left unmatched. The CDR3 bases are TGTGCCAGCAGGGGACAGGGGCGTAGCACAGATACGCAGTATTTT. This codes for CASRGQGRSTDTQYF.

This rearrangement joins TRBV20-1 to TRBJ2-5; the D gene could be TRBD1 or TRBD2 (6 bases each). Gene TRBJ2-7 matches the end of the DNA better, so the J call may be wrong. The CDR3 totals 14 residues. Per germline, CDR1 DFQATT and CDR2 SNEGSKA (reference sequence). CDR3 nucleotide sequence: TGCAGTGCTAGGTCGGGACATTGGGAGGTCGAGCAGTACTTC. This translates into CSARSGHWEVEQYF.

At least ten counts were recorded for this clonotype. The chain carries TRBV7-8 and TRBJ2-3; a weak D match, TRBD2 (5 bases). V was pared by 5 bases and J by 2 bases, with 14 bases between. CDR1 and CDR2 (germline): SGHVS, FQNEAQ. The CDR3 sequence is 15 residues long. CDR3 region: CASSLLRVSTDTQYF. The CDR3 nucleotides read TGTGCCAGCAGCCTCTTGCGGGTTTCCACAGATACGCAGTATTTT.

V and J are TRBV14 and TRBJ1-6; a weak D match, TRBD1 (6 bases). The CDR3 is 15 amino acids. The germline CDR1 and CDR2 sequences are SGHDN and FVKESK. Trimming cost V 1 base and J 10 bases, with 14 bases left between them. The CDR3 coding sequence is TGTGCCAGCAGCCAAGCGGTGGGACACTTATCACCCCTCCACTTT. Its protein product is CASSQAVGHLSPLHF. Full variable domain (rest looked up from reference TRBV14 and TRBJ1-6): EAGVTQFPSHSVIEKGQTVTLRCDPISGHDNLYWYRRVMGKEIKFLLHFVKESKQDESGMPNNRFLAERTGGTYSTLKVQPAELEDSGVYFCASSQAVGHLSPLHFGNGTRLTVT.

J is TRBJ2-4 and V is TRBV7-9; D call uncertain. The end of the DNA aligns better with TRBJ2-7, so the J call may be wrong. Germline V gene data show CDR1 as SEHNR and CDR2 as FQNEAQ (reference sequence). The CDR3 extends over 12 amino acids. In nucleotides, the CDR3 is TGTGCCAGCAGCTTAGAACCCGACGAGCAGTACTTC. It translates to CASSLEPDEQYF.

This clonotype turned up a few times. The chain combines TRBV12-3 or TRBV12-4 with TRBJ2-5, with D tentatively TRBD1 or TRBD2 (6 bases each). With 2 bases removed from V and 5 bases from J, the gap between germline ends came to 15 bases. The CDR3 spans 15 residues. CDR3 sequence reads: CASSLMNGGGETQYF. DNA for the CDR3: TGTGCCAGCAGTTTAATGAACGGGGGCGGGGAGACCCAGTACTTC.

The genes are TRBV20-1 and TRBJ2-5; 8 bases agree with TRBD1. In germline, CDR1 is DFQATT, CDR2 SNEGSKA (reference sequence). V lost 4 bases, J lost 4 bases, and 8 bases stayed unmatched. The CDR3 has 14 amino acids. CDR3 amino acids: CSATRTGPTETQYF. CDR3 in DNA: TGCAGTGCTACCCGGACAGGGCCAACAGAGACCCAGTACTTC.

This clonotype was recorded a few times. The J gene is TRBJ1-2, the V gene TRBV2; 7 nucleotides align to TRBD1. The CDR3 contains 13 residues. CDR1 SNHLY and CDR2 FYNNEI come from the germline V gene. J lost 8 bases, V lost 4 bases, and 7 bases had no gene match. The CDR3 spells CASSGQGVGGYTF. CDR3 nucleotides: TGTGCCAGCAGTGGACAGGGAGTCGGGGGCTACACCTTC. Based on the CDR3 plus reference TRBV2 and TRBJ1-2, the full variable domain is EPEVTQTPSHQVTQMGQEVILRCVPISNHLYFYWYRQILGQKVEFLVSFYNNEISEKSEIFDDQFSVERPDGSNFTLKIRSTKLEDSAMYFCASSGQGVGGYTFGSGTRLTVV.

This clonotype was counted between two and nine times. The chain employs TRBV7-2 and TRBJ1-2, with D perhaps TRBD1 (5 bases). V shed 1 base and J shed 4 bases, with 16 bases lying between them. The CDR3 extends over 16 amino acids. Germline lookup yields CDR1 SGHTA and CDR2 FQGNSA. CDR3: CASSLEYPGPSYGYTF. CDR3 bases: TGTGCCAGCAGCTTAGAGTATCCGGGACCCTCCTATGGCTACACCTTC. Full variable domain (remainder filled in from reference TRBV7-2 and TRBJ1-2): GAGVSQSPSNKVTEKGKDVELRCDPISGHTALYWYRQSLGQGLEFLIYFQGNSAPDKSGLPSDRFSAERTGGSVSTLTIQRTQQEDSAVYLCASSLEYPGPSYGYTFGSGTRLTVV.

The CDR3 DNA sequence: TGTGCCAGCAGCTTATCCGGGACGGCCGGGGGTGGCTACACCTTC. This encodes CASSLSGTAGGGYTF. The rearrangement joins TRBV11-1 to TRBJ1-2; D possibly corresponds to TRBD1 (5 bases). The CDR3 runs 15 residues. V was pared by 2 bases and J by 7 bases, with 17 bases between. CDR1 and CDR2 from the germline V gene are SGHAT and FQDESV (reference sequence).

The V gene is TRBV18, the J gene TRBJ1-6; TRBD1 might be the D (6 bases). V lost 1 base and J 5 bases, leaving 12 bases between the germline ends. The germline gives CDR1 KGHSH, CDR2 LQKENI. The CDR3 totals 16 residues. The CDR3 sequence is CASSPRGTPDNSPLHF. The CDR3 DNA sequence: TGTGCCAGCTCACCACGGGGGACACCCGATAATTCACCCCTCCACTTT.

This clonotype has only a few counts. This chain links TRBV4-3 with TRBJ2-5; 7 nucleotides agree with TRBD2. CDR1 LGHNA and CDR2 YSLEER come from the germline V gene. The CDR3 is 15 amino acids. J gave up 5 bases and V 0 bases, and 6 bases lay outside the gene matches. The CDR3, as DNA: TGCGCCAGCAGCCAAGAGCAGCGGGGTGGTGAGACCCAGTACTTC. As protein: CASSQEQRGGETQYF.

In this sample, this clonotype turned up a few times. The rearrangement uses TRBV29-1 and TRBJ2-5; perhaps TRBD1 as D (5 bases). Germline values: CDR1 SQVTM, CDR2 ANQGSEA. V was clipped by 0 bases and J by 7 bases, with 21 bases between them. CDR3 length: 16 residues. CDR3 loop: CSVEDLLRHHQGTQYF. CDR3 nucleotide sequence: TGCAGCGTTGAAGATCTTCTCCGGCACCACCAGGGGACCCAGTACTTC.

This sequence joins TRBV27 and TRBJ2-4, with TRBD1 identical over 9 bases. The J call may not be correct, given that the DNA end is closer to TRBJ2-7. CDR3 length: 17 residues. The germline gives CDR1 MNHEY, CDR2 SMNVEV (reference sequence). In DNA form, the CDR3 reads TGTGCCAGCAGTTTTGGGCCGGGACAGGGAATTGGCAACGAGCAGTACTTC. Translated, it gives CASSFGPGQGIGNEQYF.

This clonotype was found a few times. The CDR3 here is CASSFPTDREGGYEQYF. In nucleotides, the CDR3 is TGTGCCAGCAGTTTTCCGACGGACCGAGAGGGCGGATACGAGCAGTACTTC. The rearrangement joins TRBV28 to TRBJ2-7; the D gene is possibly TRBD2 (5 bases). Trimming cost V 3 bases and J 4 bases, with 22 bases left between them. This CDR3 region has 17 residues. Per the germline V gene, CDR1 is MDHEN and CDR2 is SYDVKM. The variable domain in full, completed from reference TRBV28 and TRBJ2-7, reads DVKVTQSSRYLVKRTGEKVFLECVQDMDHENMFWYRQDPGLGLRLIYFSYDVKMKEKGDIPEGYSVSREKKERFSLILESASTNQTSMYLCASSFPTDREGGYEQYFGPGTRLTVT.

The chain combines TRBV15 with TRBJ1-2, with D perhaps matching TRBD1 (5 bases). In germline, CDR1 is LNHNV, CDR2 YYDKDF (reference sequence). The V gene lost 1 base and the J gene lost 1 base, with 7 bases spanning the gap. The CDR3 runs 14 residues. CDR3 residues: CATSRAGHNYGYTF. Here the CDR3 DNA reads TGTGCCACCAGCAGAGCGGGGCATAACTATGGCTACACCTTC.

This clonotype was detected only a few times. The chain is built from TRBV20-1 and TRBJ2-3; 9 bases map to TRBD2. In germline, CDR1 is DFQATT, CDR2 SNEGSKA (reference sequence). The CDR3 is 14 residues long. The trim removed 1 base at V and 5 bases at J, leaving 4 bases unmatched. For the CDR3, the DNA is TGCAGTGCTAGAGTAGCGGGGGAGAGAGATACGCAGTATTTT. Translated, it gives CSARVAGERDTQYF.